This entry is about one T cell receptor beta chain. The entry originates in a study of CDR3 diversity in severe acne. TCRdb re-analysed the PCR reads in MiXCR, keeping a single row per CDR3 protein. The sample carries more than 70,000 distinct CDR3 sequences, roughly half recorded once. The TCR was taken from a male donor in good health, serving as a control. Material for sequencing was blood.

Here the CDR3 DNA reads TGTGCCAGCGAAGGGGTAGGGGTCGCCTATGGCTACACCTTC. Its translation is CASEGVGVAYGYTF. The V and J genes are TRBV12-3 or TRBV12-4 and TRBJ1-2, with D perhaps matching TRBD1 (5 bases). The CDR3 consists of 14 residues. V gave up 8 bases and J gave up 4 bases, with 17 bases separating them.